The rows below give T cell receptor beta chains drawn from one sample of a study of cytomegalovirus exposure and HLA in healthy donors. Profiling relied on immunoSEQ multiplex PCR, and the TCRdb table lists in-frame clones only, not all of them. The table has some 56,000 clones, roughly 80% seen once. Sequenced: PBMCs. These receptors were collected from a woman in her thirties or forties in good health and CMV-seronegative. Both conserved end residues are trimmed from each CDR3. The order of the fields is J gene, V gene, CDR3 protein.

TRBJ2-1,TRBV7-3,ASSLQGGDNEQF
TRBJ2-7,TRBV19,ASRLAGVNEQY
TRBJ1-3,TRBV5-1,ASSTGEGYGNTIY
TRBJ2-7,TRBV28,ASRAPSVYEQY
TRBJ2-1,TRBV11-2,ASSPKPNEQF
TRBJ1-1,TRBV30,AWKSWGLGTEAF
TRBJ1-5,TRBV4-1,ASSQDSGNQPQH
TRBJ2-6,TRBV29-1,SAQDSGANVLT
TRBJ1-1,TRBV28,ASSLQGNTEAF
TRBJ1-4,TRBV18,ASSPGQGRNEKLF
TRBJ1-1,TRBV6-6,ASKGGEAF
TRBJ2-7,TRBV29-1,SVEVQGGGEQY
TRBJ2-7,TRBV4-2,ASSPGTTGTYEQY
TRBJ2-3,TRBV28,ASSPAAGSKDTQY
TRBJ1-1,TRBV5-6,ASAGGGWGTEAF
TRBJ2-1,TRBV25-1,ASSVTRGYNEQF
TRBJ1-1,TRBV28,ASSQSDREAF
TRBJ1-3,TRBV6-1,ASSEGGQGDSGNTIY
TRBJ1-1,TRBV14,ASSSTQGNTEAF
TRBJ1-1,TRBV9,ASSVGQATRNTEAF
TRBJ2-4,TRBV4-1,ASSQEHGTARIAKNIQY
TRBJ2-7,TRBV30,AWSSGTGNYEQY
TRBJ2-1,TRBV4-2,ASSQVIGREEF
TRBJ1-4,TRBV25-1,ASSTMTSLREKLF
TRBJ2-3,TRBV10-1,ATNIRLAGTDTQY
TRBJ2-6,TRBV15,ATSSLSGANVLT
TRBJ2-1,TRBV7-3,ASSLLGLAGLGEQF
TRBJ2-6,TRBV2,ASRETSAGANVLT
TRBJ2-7,TRBV4-1,ASSRRGQTFHEQY
TRBJ2-5,TRBV7-2,ASSRDYQETQY
TRBJ2-6,TRBV2,ASKTEGANVLT
TRBJ2-2,TRBV14,ASSQDRGTVTTGELF
TRBJ2-7,TRBV28,ASVDSSGISYEQY
TRBJ2-2,TRBV12-5,ASGFGTSGRMRTGELF
TRBJ2-1,TRBV2,ASSGRLGFYNEQF
TRBJ1-5,TRBV19,ASRMDRDQPQH
TRBJ2-5,TRBV5-1,ASGAGRQGETQY
TRBJ2-3,TRBV6-5,ASSSLAGGTDTQY
TRBJ2-7,TRBV5-5,ASSLARDTYGQY
TRBJ1-2,TRBV6-5,APHCGYT
TRBJ1-1,TRBV5-1,ASTTDKGVNTEAF
TRBJ2-5,TRBV7-2,ASSYQGSGETQY
TRBJ2-1,TRBV27,ASSLTVVRRGHNEQF
TRBJ1-1,TRBV28,ASSSGLNTEAF
TRBJ2-7,TRBV9,ASSVGPSSYEQY
TRBJ2-5,TRBV7-6,ASSLKDRGLETQY
TRBJ2-7,TRBV4-2,ASSPGQFTYEQY
TRBJ1-2,TRBV5-4,ASSFAAASDGGYT
TRBJ1-4,TRBV19,ASSPAGGLIEKLF
TRBJ1-5,TRBV19,ASSIRDSLNQPQH
TRBJ2-2,TRBV7-9,ASRVDRGYTGELF
TRBJ2-3,TRBV28,ASPRDRGITDTQY
.,TRBV27,ASSSTGSEQY
TRBJ2-5,TRBV23-1,AWGVANQETQY
TRBJ2-1,TRBV9,ASSVGAGATGWQF
TRBJ2-1,TRBV7-8,ASTELALSSYNEQF
TRBJ2-7,TRBV27,ASSFSGVLHEQY
TRBJ2-3,TRBV7-8,ASSLEPGGADTQY
TRBJ2-6,TRBV7-6,ASSLAGSGANVLT
TRBJ2-5,TRBV5-6,ASSFTFGETQY